This T cell receptor (beta chain) was sequenced in a study of OX40 agonist ivuxolimab in advanced cancers. On the study more broadly: It was ivuxolimab, an agonistic anti-OX40 (CD134) antibody, that patients were treated with.

Assay: immunoSEQ multiplex PCR; the TCRdb copy retains only in-frame clones and omits some. The sample has 35,000 to 50,000 clones, approximately 86% seen once. In germline, CDR1 is MGHRA, CDR2 YSYEKL. The CDR3 extends over 16 amino acids. Germline trimming cut 5 bases from V and 2 bases from J; bases unmatched to any gene: 11. The origin of this receptor is an adult with an advanced solid tumor such as melanoma, head and neck, liver or kidney cancer. The sequenced sample was CD4+ or CD8+ T cells sorted from blood, obtained in a trial of the OX40 agonist ivuxolimab. The rearrangement joins TRBV4-1 to TRBJ1-1, with TRBD1 matching over 7 bases. In DNA form, the CDR3 reads TGCGCCAGCAGCGAGAGGGGCACAGGGGCCAACACTGAAGCTTTCTTT. It yields the protein CASSERGTGANTEAFF.